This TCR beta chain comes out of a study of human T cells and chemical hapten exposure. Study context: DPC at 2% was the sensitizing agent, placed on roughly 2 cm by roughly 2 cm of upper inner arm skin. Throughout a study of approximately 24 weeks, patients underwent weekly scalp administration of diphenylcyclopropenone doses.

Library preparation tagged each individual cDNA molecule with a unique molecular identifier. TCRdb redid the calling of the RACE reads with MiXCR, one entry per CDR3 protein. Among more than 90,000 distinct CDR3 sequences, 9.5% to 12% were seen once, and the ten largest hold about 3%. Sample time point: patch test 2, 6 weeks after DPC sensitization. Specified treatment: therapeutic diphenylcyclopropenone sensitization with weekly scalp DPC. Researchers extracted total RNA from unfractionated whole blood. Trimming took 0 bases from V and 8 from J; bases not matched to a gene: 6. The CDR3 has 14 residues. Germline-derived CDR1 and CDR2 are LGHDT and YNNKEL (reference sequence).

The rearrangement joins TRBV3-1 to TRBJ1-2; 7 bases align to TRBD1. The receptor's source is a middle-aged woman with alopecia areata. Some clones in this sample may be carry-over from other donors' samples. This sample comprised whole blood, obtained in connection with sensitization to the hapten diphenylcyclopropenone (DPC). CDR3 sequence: CASSQDSRGRGYTF. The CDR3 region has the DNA TGTGCCAGCAGCCAAGATAGCAGGGGGAGAGGCTACACCTTC.